The next 29 T cell receptor beta chains were all read from a single sample in a study of CD8+ T cells in alopecia areata. Once RNA had been extracted, it was reverse transcribed into cDNA to act as the sequencing template. Assay used: immunoSEQ multiplex PCR; TCRdb lists only in-frame clones, some missing. The data contain about 94,000 clones, just over 70% of them singletons. The treatment here: oral pan-JAK inhibitor, 5-10 mg twice daily. Source: CD8+ T cells sorted from blood, taken around week 42, from a patient treated with tofacitinib. The receptors originated from a human donor with alopecia areata.

Remarks on this clone: The junction differs from germline at one of its ends, possibly a read error. The J gene is TRBJ2-1, the V gene TRBV7-6; tentatively, D is TRBD1 (9 bases). Per the germline V gene, CDR1 is SGHVS and CDR2 is FNYEAQ. CDR3 length equals 18 residues. This CDR3 reads CAGSLAGQGLSENNEQFF. For the CDR3, the DNA is TGTGCCGGCAGCTTAGCGGGACAGGGATTGTCGGAGAACAATGAGCAGTTCTTC. The full variable domain, its missing parts supplied by reference TRBV7-6 and TRBJ2-1, is GAGVSQSPRYKVTKRGQDVALRCDPISGHVSLYWYRQALGQGPEFLTYFNYEAQQDKSGLPNDRFSAERPEGSISTLTIQRTEQRDSAMYRCAGSLAGQGLSENNEQFFGPGTRLTVL.

The chain employs TRBV7-2 and TRBJ2-1; 9 nucleotides match TRBD1. This CDR3 comprises 15 residues. Trimming removed 4 bases from V and 3 bases from J; junction bases left unmatched: 4. Germline CDR1 reads SGHTA; CDR2 reads FQGNSA. The CDR3 reads CASSSRDRDYNEQFF. The CDR3 DNA is TGTGCCAGCAGCTCTCGGGACAGGGACTACAATGAGCAGTTCTTC.

The genes are TRBV30 and TRBJ2-6; D is tentatively TRBD1 or TRBD2 (5 bases each). The germline V gene encodes CDR1 GTSNPN and CDR2 SVGIG (reference sequence). With 0 bases removed from V and 0 bases from J, the gap between germline ends came to 6 bases. The CDR3 is 15 residues long. CDR3 residues: CAWSVGTSGANVLTF. The CDR3 region has the DNA TGTGCCTGGAGTGTCGGGACCTCTGGGGCCAACGTCCTGACTTTC.

This clone was recorded only once. This chain uses TRBV14 with TRBJ2-1; possibly TRBD1 or TRBD2 for D (5 bases each). CDR3 length: 15 amino acids. CDR1 SGHDN and CDR2 FVKESK come from the germline V gene. Trimming pared 6 bases from V and 5 bases from J, leaving 17 bases between. This CDR3 is CASSKPGPPNNEQFF. The CDR3 bases are TGTGCCAGCAGTAAACCGGGGCCTCCTAACAATGAGCAGTTCTTC.

The DNA for the CDR3 is TGTGCCAGCAGCGCCCCCGGGGTTGACTACACCTTC. This gives the protein CASSAPGVDYTF. The rearrangement links TRBV9 to TRBJ1-2; D gene uncertain. The CDR3 contains 12 residues. Trimming removed 3 bases from V and 10 bases from J, with 13 bases in between. The germline CDR1 and CDR2 sequences are SGDLS and YYNGEE.

This rearrangement joins TRBV29-1 to TRBJ1-1; 7 positions agree with TRBD1. V dropped 7 bases and J dropped 5; count of bases not matched to a gene: 10. Germline lookup yields CDR1 SQVTM and CDR2 ANQGSEA. CDR3 length: 13 residues. The CDR3 bases are TGCAGCGCTACCCAGGGGGATGATACTGAAGCTTTCTTT. Residues: CSATQGDDTEAFF.

The rearrangement links TRBV7-9 to TRBJ2-2; TRBD1 might be the D (5 bases). This CDR3 spans 13 amino acids. From germline, CDR1 is SEHNR and CDR2 FQNEAQ (reference sequence). V dropped 5 bases and J dropped 4 bases, with 8 bases sitting between them. The CDR3 DNA follows: TGTGCCAGCAGCAAAGGGGTCACCGGGGAGCTGTTTTTT. Its protein product is CASSKGVTGELFF.

V usage is TRBV4-3 and J usage is TRBJ1-1, with D unclear. There are 16 residues in the CDR3. Germline CDR1 reads LGHNA; CDR2 reads YSLEER. The germline V and J ends were trimmed by 0 bases and 1 base, with 12 bases remaining between them. CDR3 region: CASSQDRGWGNTEAFF. CDR3 bases: TGCGCCAGCAGCCAAGATCGGGGTTGGGGGAACACTGAAGCTTTCTTT.

The rearrangement uses TRBV7-9 and TRBJ2-7, with D hard to call. Trimming removed 5 bases at V and 7 bases at J, with 6 bases between. The CDR3 sequence is 10 residues long. CDR1 SEHNR and CDR2 FQNEAQ come from the germline V gene (reference sequence). The CDR3 bases are TGTGCCAGCAGCGGTCAGGAGCAGTACTTC. This translates into CASSGQEQYF.

V is TRBV28 and J is TRBJ2-6; D is unresolved. Germline CDR1 reads MDHEN; CDR2 reads SYDVKM. CDR3 length equals 12 residues. Trimming removed 2 bases at V and 6 bases at J, with 2 bases between. DNA for the CDR3: TGTGCCAGCAGTTTAGAGGCCAACGTCCTGACTTTC. Its translation is CASSLEANVLTF.

A word on this clone: One end of the junction varies from germline; a read error may be responsible. V gene TRBV11-2 combines with J gene TRBJ2-7; D call uncertain. Germline lookup yields CDR1 SGHAT and CDR2 FQNNGV. This CDR3 region has 16 residues. This chain's CDR3 is CASSHAVWVRPHEQYF. The CDR3 bases are TGCGCCAGCAGCCATGCCGTGTGGGTAAGACCCCACGAGCAGTACTTC.

The chain is built from TRBV10-3 and TRBJ1-2; D remains ambiguous. This CDR3 is built from 16 residues. Looked up from germline, CDR1 is ENHRY and CDR2 is SYGVKD. Trimming removed 2 bases from V and 0 bases from J, with 13 bases in between. CDR3: CAISEGPEGPNYGYTF. The CDR3 DNA follows: TGTGCCATCAGTGAGGGGCCGGAGGGTCCTAACTATGGCTACACCTTC.

This clone was observed once. The gene calls are TRBV10-3 and TRBJ2-1; the D is unclear. Germline V gene sequence: CDR1 ENHRY, CDR2 SYGVKD. V lost 5 bases and J lost 7, with 18 bases in between. The CDR3 is 15 amino acids. The CDR3 here is CAISLDGRSWNEQFF. CDR3 DNA: TGTGCCATCAGTTTAGACGGCCGTAGTTGGAATGAGCAGTTCTTC.

This chain links TRBV2 with TRBJ2-7, with 11 bases lining up with TRBD1. This CDR3 contains 12 residues. The germline V gene has CDR1 SNHLY and CDR2 FYNNEI. Trimming removed 6 bases from V and 6 bases from J; junction bases left unmatched: 1. For the CDR3, the DNA is TGTGCCAGCAGGGACAGGGGGCTCGAGCAGTACTTC. The encoded protein is CASRDRGLEQYF.

The chain couples TRBV7-7 to TRBJ1-1; no definite D call. Trimming removed 5 bases at V and 2 bases at J, with 9 bases between. Per germline, CDR1 SSHAT and CDR2 FNYEAQ (reference sequence). The CDR3 contains 13 residues. The DNA of the CDR3 is TGTGCCAGCAGCCAGACTAAAAACACTGAAGCTTTCTTT. Residues: CASSQTKNTEAFF.

V usage is TRBV4-3 and J usage is TRBJ1-6; D not certain. The V end was cut by 0 bases, the J end by 0 bases, with 6 bases between. Germline V gives CDR1 LGHNA, CDR2 YSLEER. CDR3 length: 16 residues. The CDR3 DNA reads TGCGCCAGCAGCCAAGATTTCAGCTCCTATAATTCACCCCTCCACTTT. Translating gives CASSQDFSSYNSPLHF.

This clone was found a few times. This chain joins TRBV29-1 and TRBJ2-3; 7 bases line up with TRBD2. The CDR3 has 15 amino acids. Germline assignment: CDR1 SQVTM and CDR2 ANQGSEA. V lost 8 bases, J lost 2 bases, and 13 bases stayed unmatched. The CDR3 reads CSTLGLLGLTDTQYF. CDR3 in DNA: TGCAGCACCCTGGGACTACTCGGCCTCACAGATACGCAGTATTTT.

The rearrangement links TRBV30 to TRBJ1-2, with a possible D match to TRBD1 (5 bases). Trimming took off 4 bases at V and 1 base at J, with 7 bases between the two ends. The CDR3 sequence is 12 residues long. From germline, CDR1 is GTSNPN and CDR2 SVGIG (reference sequence). Here the CDR3 DNA reads TGTGCCTGGACAGGGAATAACTATGGCTACACCTTC. Its translation: CAWTGNNYGYTF.

The rearrangement links TRBV7-8 to TRBJ2-3; 13 bases agree with TRBD2. Germline V CDR1 and CDR2: SGHVS, FQNEAQ. The CDR3 sequence is 18 residues long. J was trimmed by 3 bases and V by 4 bases; bases with no gene match: 10. The CDR3 region is CASSWDRELAGGTDTQYF. CDR3 in DNA: TGTGCCAGCAGCTGGGACAGGGAACTAGCGGGGGGGACAGATACGCAGTATTTT.

The V gene is TRBV9, the J gene TRBJ2-4; the match to TRBD1 covers 9 bases. Looked up from germline, CDR1 is SGDLS and CDR2 is YYNGEE. The V and J ends lost 0 bases and 8 bases, in that order; junction bases with no gene match: 6. The CDR3 runs to 15 residues. Here the CDR3 reads CASSVERGQGDIQYF. Written as DNA, the CDR3 is TGTGCCAGCAGCGTAGAGAGGGGACAGGGTGACATTCAGTACTTC. Looking up the rest from reference TRBV9 and TRBJ2-4 gives the full variable domain: DSGVTQTPKHLITATGQRVTLRCSPRSGDLSVYWYQQSLDQGLQFLIQYYNGEERAKGNILERFSAQQFPDLHSELNLSSLELGDSALYFCASSVERGQGDIQYFGAGTRLSVL.

This clone occurred once. The chain recombines TRBV6-5 with TRBJ1-6; the D is unclear. Trimming removed 5 bases at V and 10 bases at J, with 15 bases between. Germline V gene lookup returns CDR1 MNHEY and CDR2 SVGAGI. The CDR3 spans 14 residues. CDR3 residues: CASSPDPLVSPLHF. The CDR3 bases are TGTGCCAGCAGTCCGGACCCCTTGGTCTCACCCCTCCACTTT.

The J gene is TRBJ1-1, the V gene TRBV4-1; perhaps TRBD1 as D (5 bases). This CDR3 has 15 amino acids. The V gene lost 0 bases and the J gene lost 3 bases, with 11 bases spanning the gap. CDR1 MGHRA and CDR2 YSYEKL come from the germline V gene. CDR3 coding DNA: TGCGCCAGCAGCCAAGATTCGGGGGGGGACACTGAAGCTTTCTTT. Translation: CASSQDSGGDTEAFF.

V gene TRBV28 combines with J gene TRBJ2-7, with 8 bases that match TRBD2. V lost 2 bases, J lost 2 bases, and 8 bases stayed unmatched. The CDR3 sequence is 16 residues long. CDR1 MDHEN and CDR2 SYDVKM come from the germline V gene. CDR3 sequence: CASSLPRGGPTYEQYF. The CDR3 nucleotides read TGTGCCAGCAGTTTACCTCGGGGGGGCCCTACCTACGAGCAGTACTTC. The full variable domain, completed using reference TRBV28 and TRBJ2-7, is DVKVTQSSRYLVKRTGEKVFLECVQDMDHENMFWYRQDPGLGLRLIYFSYDVKMKEKGDIPEGYSVSREKKERFSLILESASTNQTSMYLCASSLPRGGPTYEQYFGPGTRLTVT.

This clone appeared a single time. The rearrangement links TRBV4-3 to TRBJ1-4; D is uncertain. Germline V gives CDR1 LGHNA, CDR2 YSLEER. With 6 bases removed from V and 7 bases from J, the gap between germline ends came to 6 bases. This CDR3 is 11 amino acids long. The CDR3 loop reads CASRDGEKLFF. The CDR3 DNA reads as TGCGCCAGCAGGGACGGTGAAAAACTGTTTTTT.

The J gene is TRBJ2-1, the V gene TRBV6-6, with a possible D match to TRBD2 (5 bases). This CDR3 is 11 amino acids long. Germline values: CDR1 MNHNY, CDR2 SVGAGI (reference sequence). V gave up 6 bases and J gave up 8 bases, with 8 bases separating them. The CDR3 nucleotides read TGTGCCAGCAGCCACGGGGATGAGCAGTTCTTC. Translation: CASSHGDEQFF.

This chain connects TRBV7-6 to TRBJ1-5; D is unclear. Germline values: CDR1 SGHVS, CDR2 FNYEAQ. The CDR3 totals 13 residues. V lost 5 bases and J 0 bases, leaving 5 bases between the germline ends. The CDR3 sequence is CASSQNSNQPQHF. The CDR3 DNA reads as TGTGCCAGCAGCCAGAATAGCAATCAGCCCCAGCATTTT. The full variable domain, in which reference TRBV7-6 and TRBJ1-5 provide the parts outside the CDR3, is GAGVSQSPRYKVTKRGQDVALRCDPISGHVSLYWYRQALGQGPEFLTYFNYEAQQDKSGLPNDRFSAERPEGSISTLTIQRTEQRDSAMYRCASSQNSNQPQHFGDGTRLSIL.

This clone was picked up a small number of times. A junction end diverges from the germline sequence, so it may reflect a read error. The chain employs TRBV4-3 and TRBJ2-1, with TRBD2 matching 8 bases. CDR1 is LGHNA, CDR2 YSLEER, per germline. The CDR3 contains 17 residues. The CDR3 region is CASNQEGLAGQNNEQFF. CDR3 in DNA: TGCGCCAGCAACCAAGAAGGATTAGCGGGGCAAAACAATGAGCAGTTCTTC.

This clone was observed a few times. The rearrangement uses TRBV19 and TRBJ2-2; D possibly matches TRBD1 or TRBD2 (7 bases each). This CDR3 spans 14 amino acids. V lost 7 bases and J lost 6, with 15 bases in between. Germline V gene sequence: CDR1 LNHDA, CDR2 SQIVND (reference sequence). CDR3 region: CASTISGGAGELFF. The CDR3 DNA reads TGTGCCAGTACTATCTCAGGGGGGGCCGGGGAGCTGTTTTTT.

This sequence joins TRBV4-1 and TRBJ1-5; D gene ambiguous. Trimming took off 3 bases at V and 1 base at J, with 10 bases between the two ends. Germline assignment: CDR1 MGHRA and CDR2 YSYEKL. This CDR3 has 15 amino acids. The CDR3 spells CASSQRLDSNQPQHF. CDR3 DNA: TGCGCCAGCAGCCAGCGATTGGACAGCAATCAGCCCCAGCATTTT.